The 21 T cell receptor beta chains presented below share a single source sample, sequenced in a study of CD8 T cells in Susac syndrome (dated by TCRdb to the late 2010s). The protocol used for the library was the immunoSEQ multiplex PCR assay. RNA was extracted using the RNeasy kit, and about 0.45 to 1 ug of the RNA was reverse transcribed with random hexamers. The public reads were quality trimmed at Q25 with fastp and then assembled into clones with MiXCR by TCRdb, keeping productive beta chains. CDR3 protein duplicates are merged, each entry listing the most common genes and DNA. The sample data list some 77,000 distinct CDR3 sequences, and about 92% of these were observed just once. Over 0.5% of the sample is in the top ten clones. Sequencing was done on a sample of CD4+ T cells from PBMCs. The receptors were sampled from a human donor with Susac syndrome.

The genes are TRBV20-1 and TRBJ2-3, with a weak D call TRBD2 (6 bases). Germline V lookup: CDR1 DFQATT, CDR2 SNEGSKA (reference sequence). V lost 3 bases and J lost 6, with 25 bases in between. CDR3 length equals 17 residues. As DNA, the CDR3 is TGCAGTGCTAGTCCAGGTGGTAGCGGTGGGGTCGACGATACGCAGTATTTT. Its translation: CSASPGGSGGVDDTQYF.

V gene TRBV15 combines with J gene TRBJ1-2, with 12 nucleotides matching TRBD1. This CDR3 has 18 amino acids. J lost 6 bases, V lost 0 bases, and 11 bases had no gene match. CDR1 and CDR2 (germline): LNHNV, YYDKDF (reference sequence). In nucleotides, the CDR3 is TGTGCCACCAGCAGAGAGCCCTCCTCCGGGACAGGGGGCGATGGCTACACCTTC. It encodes CATSREPSSGTGGDGYTF.

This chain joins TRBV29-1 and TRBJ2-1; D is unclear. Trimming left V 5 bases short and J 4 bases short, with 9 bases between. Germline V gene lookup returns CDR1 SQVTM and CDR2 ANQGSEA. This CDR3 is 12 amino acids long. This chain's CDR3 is CSVRTYYNEQFF. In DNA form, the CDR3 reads TGCAGCGTTCGGACGTATTACAATGAGCAGTTCTTC.

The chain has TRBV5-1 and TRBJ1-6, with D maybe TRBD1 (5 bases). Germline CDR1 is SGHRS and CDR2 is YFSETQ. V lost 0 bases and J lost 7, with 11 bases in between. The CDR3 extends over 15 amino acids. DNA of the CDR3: TGCGCCAGCAGCTTGGTCTGGGGCCAAAATTCACCCCTCCACTTT. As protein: CASSLVWGQNSPLHF.

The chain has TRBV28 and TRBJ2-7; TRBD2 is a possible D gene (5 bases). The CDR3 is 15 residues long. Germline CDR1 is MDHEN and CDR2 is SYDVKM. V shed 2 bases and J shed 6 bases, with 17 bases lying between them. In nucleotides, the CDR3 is TGTGCCAGCAGTTTACTTGACAAGAGGGCGGGCGAGCAGTACTTC. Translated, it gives CASSLLDKRAGEQYF.

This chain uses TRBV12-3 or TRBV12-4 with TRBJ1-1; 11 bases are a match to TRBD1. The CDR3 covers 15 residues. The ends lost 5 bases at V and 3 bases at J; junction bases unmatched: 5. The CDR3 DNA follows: TGTGCCAGCAGTCCGCGGACAGGGGGCTACACTGAAGCTTTCTTT. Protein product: CASSPRTGGYTEAFF.

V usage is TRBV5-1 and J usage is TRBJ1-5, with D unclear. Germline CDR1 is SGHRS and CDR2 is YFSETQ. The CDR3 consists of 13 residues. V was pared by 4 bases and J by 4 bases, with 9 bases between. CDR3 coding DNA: TGCGCCAGCAGCGCCGACGGGAATCAGCCCCAGCATTTT. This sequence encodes CASSADGNQPQHF.

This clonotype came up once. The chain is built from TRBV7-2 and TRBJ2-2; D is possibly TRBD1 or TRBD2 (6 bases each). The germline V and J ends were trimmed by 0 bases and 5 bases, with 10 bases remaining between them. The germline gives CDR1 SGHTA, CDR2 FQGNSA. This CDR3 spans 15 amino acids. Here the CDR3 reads CASSLAGGGTGELFF. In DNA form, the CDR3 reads TGTGCCAGCAGCTTAGCCGGGGGCGGGACCGGGGAGCTGTTTTTT.

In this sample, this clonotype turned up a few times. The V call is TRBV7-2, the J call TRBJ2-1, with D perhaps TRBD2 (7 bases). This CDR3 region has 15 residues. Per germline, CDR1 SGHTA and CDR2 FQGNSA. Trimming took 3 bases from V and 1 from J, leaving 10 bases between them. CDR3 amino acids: CASSLGRGSYNEQFF. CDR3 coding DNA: TGTGCCAGCAGCTTGGGGAGGGGGTCCTACAATGAGCAGTTCTTC. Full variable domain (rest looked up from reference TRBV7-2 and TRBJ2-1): GAGVSQSPSNKVTEKGKDVELRCDPISGHTALYWYRQSLGQGLEFLIYFQGNSAPDKSGLPSDRFSAERTGGSVSTLTIQRTQQEDSAVYLCASSLGRGSYNEQFFGPGTRLTVL.

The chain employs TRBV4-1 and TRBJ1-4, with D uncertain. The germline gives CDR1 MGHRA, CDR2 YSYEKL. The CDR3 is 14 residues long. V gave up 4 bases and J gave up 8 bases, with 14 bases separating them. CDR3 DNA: TGCGCCAGCAGCCCCCGGGCCAGTACGGAAAAACTGTTTTTT. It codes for CASSPRASTEKLFF.

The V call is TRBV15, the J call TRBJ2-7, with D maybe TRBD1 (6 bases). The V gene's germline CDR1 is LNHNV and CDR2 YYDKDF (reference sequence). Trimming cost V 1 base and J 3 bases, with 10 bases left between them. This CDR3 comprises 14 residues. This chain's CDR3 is CATSRGQVNYEQYF. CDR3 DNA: TGTGCCACCAGCAGAGGACAGGTTAACTACGAGCAGTACTTC.

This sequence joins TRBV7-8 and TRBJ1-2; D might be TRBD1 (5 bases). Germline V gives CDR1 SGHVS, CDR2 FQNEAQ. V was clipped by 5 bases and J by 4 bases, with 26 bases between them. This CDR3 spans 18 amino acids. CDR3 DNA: TGTGCCAGCAGCCCATCCTCTAGAACGAAGGGGTTGGGCTATGGCTACACCTTC. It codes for CASSPSSRTKGLGYGYTF.

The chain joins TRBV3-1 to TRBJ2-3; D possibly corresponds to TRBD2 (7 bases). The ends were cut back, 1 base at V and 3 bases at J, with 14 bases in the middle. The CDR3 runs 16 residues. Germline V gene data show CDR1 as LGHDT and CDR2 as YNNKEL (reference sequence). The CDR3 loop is CASSQVVGGPTDTQYF. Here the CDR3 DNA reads TGTGCCAGCAGCCAAGTGGTGGGGGGGCCGACAGATACGCAGTATTTT.

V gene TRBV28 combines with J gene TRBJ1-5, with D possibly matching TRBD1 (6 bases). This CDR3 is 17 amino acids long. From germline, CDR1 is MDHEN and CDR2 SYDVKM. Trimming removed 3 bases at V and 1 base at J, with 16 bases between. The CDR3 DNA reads TGTGCCAGCAGTTTCCCCAACAGGGTCCGAAGCAATCAGCCCCAGCATTTT. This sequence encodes CASSFPNRVRSNQPQHF.

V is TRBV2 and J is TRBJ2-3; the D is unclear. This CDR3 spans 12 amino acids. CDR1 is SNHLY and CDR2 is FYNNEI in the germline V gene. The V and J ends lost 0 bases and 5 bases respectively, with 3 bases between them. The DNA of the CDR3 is TGTGCCAGCAGTGAAGCGATAGATACGCAGTATTTT. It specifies CASSEAIDTQYF.

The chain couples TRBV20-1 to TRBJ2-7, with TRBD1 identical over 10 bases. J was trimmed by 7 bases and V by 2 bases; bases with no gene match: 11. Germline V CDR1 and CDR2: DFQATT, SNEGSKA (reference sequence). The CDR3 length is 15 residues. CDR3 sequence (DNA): TGCAGTGCTAGATCCCGGGACAGGGGAGTCGAGGAGCAGTACTTC. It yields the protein CSARSRDRGVEEQYF.

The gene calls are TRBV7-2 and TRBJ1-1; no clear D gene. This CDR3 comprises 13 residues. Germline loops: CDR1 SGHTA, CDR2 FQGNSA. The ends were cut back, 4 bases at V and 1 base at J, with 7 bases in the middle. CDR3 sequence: CASSSQQNTEAFF. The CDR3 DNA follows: TGTGCCAGCAGCTCACAACAGAACACTGAAGCTTTCTTT.

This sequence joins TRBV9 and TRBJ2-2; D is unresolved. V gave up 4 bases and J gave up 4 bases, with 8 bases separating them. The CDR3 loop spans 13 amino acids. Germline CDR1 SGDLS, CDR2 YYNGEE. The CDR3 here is CASSFRRTGELFF. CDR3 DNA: TGTGCCAGCAGCTTTCGTCGCACCGGGGAGCTGTTTTTT.

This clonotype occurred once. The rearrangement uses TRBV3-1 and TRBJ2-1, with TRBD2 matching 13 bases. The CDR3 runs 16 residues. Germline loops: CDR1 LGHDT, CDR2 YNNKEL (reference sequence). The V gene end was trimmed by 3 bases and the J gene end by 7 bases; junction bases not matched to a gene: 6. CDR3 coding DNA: TGTGCCAGCAGCCATGCCGGGACTAGCGGGGCGAATGAGCAGTTCTTC. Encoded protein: CASSHAGTSGANEQFF.

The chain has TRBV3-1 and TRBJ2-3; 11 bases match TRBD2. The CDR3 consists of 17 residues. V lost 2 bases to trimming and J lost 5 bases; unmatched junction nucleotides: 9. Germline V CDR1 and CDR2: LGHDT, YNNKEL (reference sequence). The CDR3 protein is CASSQRTSGRPGDTQYF. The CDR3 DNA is TGTGCCAGCAGCCAACGGACTAGCGGGCGGCCCGGAGATACGCAGTATTTT.

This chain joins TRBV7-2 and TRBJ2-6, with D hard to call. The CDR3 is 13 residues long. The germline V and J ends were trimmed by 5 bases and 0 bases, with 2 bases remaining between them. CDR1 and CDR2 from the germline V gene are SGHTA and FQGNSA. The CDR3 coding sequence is TGTGCCAGCAGCCACTCTGGGGCCAACGTCCTGACTTTC. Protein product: CASSHSGANVLTF.